This record covers a single TCR beta chain. Its antigen remains unidentified. The record originates from a study of cytomegalovirus exposure and HLA in healthy donors. Germline CDR1 reads SGHRS; CDR2 reads YFSETQ. The CDR3 is 16 amino acids. The V and J ends lost 0 bases and 2 bases respectively, with 11 bases between them. Findings and limits, study-wide: As a later analysis revealed, the rate of TCR association differed by HLA locus, with DRB1 most and HLA-C fewest.

The PCR made use of 60 Vbeta and 13 Jbeta primers. Sequencing used immunoSEQ multiplex PCR; TCRdb keeps in-frame clones, though not all of them. The sample has around 170,000 clones; 84% are singletons. The sequence came from a boy aged 2-9 years in good health and CMV-seronegative. The chain recombines TRBV5-1 with TRBJ2-2; tentatively, D is TRBD2 (5 bases). Sequenced input: PBMCs. As DNA, the CDR3 is TGCGCCAGCAGCTTGGTAGTCAGCGGCAACACCGGGGAGCTGTTTTTT. Protein sequence: CASSLVVSGNTGELFF.